One TCR beta chain is described in this entry. This CDR3 has 15 amino acids. V lost 5 bases to trimming and J lost 4 bases, with 17 bases between them. The germline CDR1 and CDR2 sequences are DFQATT and SNEGSKA (reference sequence). MiXCR, run by TCRdb on the RT-PCR reads, gives a single entry per CDR3 protein. Seen here are almost 700,000 distinct CDR3 sequences, 14% observed once, and the top ten hold roughly 3.9%. The chain combines TRBV20-1 with TRBJ1-4; tentative D call: TRBD1 (6 bases). The TCR sequence derives from a female donor in good health, serving as a healthy control. Input material: memory CD4+ T cells from blood. The CDR3 bases are TGCAGTGCTTTAAGGGGGGCCGGAGTTAATGAAAAACTGTTTTTT. Its translation: CSALRGAGVNEKLFF.